The 13 T cell receptor beta chains below all came from one sample that was sequenced in a study of blood T cell repertoires in COVID-19. Produced via immunoSEQ multiplex PCR; TCRdb's table is partial and in-frame only. The profile shows about 80,000 clones, over 75% of them singletons. Sequencing was done on a sample of peripheral blood. The receptors come from a man older than 75 with acute or convalescent COVID-19.

The V gene is TRBV3-1 (or the pseudogene TRBV3-2), the J gene TRBJ2-3; 8 nucleotides match TRBD2. The junction had 1 base not matched to a gene; V was cut back by 1 base and J by 4 bases. The CDR3 contains 14 residues. The germline gives CDR1 LGHDT, CDR2 YNNKEL (reference sequence). The CDR3 sequence is CASSQAGGADTQYF. CDR3 in DNA: TGTGCCAGCAGCCAAGCGGGGGGGGCAGATACGCAGTATTTT.

The rearrangement links TRBV28 to TRBJ1-1, with D possibly being TRBD1 (5 bases). Looked up from germline, CDR1 is MDHEN and CDR2 is SYDVKM. The V end was cut by 6 bases, the J end by 0 bases, with 14 bases between. The CDR3 totals 15 residues. In DNA, the CDR3 is TGTGCCAGCAGCTCTGGGGCAGGGTTGAACACTGAAGCTTTCTTT. Translated, it gives CASSSGAGLNTEAFF.

This chain connects TRBV18 to TRBJ1-3; D is unresolved. The CDR3 is 15 residues long. The germline CDR1 and CDR2 sequences are KGHSH and LQKENI. The V and J ends lost 4 bases and 0 bases respectively, with 10 bases between them. In DNA form, the CDR3 reads TGTGCCAGCTCACTGTACGGGAGCTCTGGAAACACCATATATTTT. Its translation is CASSLYGSSGNTIYF.

The rearrangement joins TRBV5-4 to TRBJ1-1; 7 nucleotides match TRBD1. The V segment lost 5 bases and the J segment 3 bases; nucleotides outside the gene matches: 10. The CDR3 loop spans 15 amino acids. Germline CDR1 SGHNT, CDR2 YYREEE (reference sequence). CDR3 protein: CASSFVDRADTEAFF. The CDR3 region has the DNA TGTGCCAGCAGTTTCGTAGACAGGGCAGACACTGAAGCTTTCTTT.

The chain has TRBV4-1 and TRBJ1-5; D might be TRBD1 (6 bases). The germline V gene encodes CDR1 MGHRA and CDR2 YSYEKL. V was trimmed by 1 base and J by 6 bases, leaving 16 bases between them. The CDR3 covers 16 residues. In nucleotides, the CDR3 is TGCGCCAGCAGCCAAGCCCTACAGGGTCGGGGTCAGCCCCAGCATTTT. Translating gives CASSQALQGRGQPQHF.

This chain joins TRBV19 and TRBJ1-2; no definite D call. The germline CDR1 and CDR2 sequences are LNHDA and SQIVND (reference sequence). Trimming removed 5 bases from V and 0 bases from J, with 7 bases in between. The CDR3 has 13 amino acids. In nucleotides, the CDR3 is TGTGCCAGTAGTCCACCAGCTAACTATGGCTACACCTTC. This codes for CASSPPANYGYTF.

The rearrangement joins TRBV29-1 to TRBJ1-2; D possibly corresponds to TRBD1 (5 bases). Trimming cost V 3 bases and J 8 bases, with 13 bases left between them. CDR3 length: 12 amino acids. Germline values: CDR1 SQVTM, CDR2 ANQGSEA. The CDR3 reads CSVDRQGGGYTF. The CDR3 DNA sequence: TGCAGCGTTGATAGGCAGGGAGGGGGCTACACCTTC.

The genes are TRBV7-2 and TRBJ1-2; TRBD1 matches at 10 bases. This CDR3 comprises 18 residues. Per germline, CDR1 SGHTA and CDR2 FQGNSA. J lost 1 base, V lost 5 bases, and 13 bases had no gene match. DNA of the CDR3: TGTGCCAGCAGCCCAGCGGCCGCTAGGGACAGGGGTAACTATGGCTACACCTTC. Translating gives CASSPAAARDRGNYGYTF.

The chain combines TRBV2 with TRBJ1-5; D ambiguous. Germline CDR1 and CDR2: SNHLY and FYNNEI. The germline V and J ends were trimmed by 4 bases and 1 base, with 8 bases remaining between them. This CDR3 spans 14 amino acids. The CDR3 protein is CASSASGSNQPQHF. The CDR3 nucleotides read TGTGCCAGCAGTGCTAGTGGCAGCAATCAGCCCCAGCATTTT.

V usage is TRBV5-6 and J usage is TRBJ2-3; TRBD1 aligns across 9 bases. J lost 6 bases, V lost 5 bases, and 4 bases had no gene match. CDR1 is SGHDT and CDR2 is YYEEEE in the germline V gene. This CDR3 is 13 amino acids long. CDR3 in DNA: TGTGCCAGCAGGGGACAGGGAACCGATACGCAGTATTTT. Encoded protein: CASRGQGTDTQYF.

The chain has TRBV28 and TRBJ2-1; a possible D gene is TRBD1 (6 bases). Trimming took 6 bases from V and 0 from J, leaving 9 bases between them. Germline values: CDR1 MDHEN, CDR2 SYDVKM. The CDR3 is 14 residues long. The CDR3 region is CASSGQSSYNEQFF. The CDR3 bases are TGTGCCAGCAGCGGACAGAGCTCCTACAATGAGCAGTTCTTC.

CDR3 region: CASSLTGGVITEAFF. The CDR3, as DNA: TGTGCCAGCAGCTTGACAGGGGGAGTGATCACTGAAGCTTTCTTT. V and J are TRBV5-6 and TRBJ1-1, with 8 bases identical to TRBD1. With V trimmed by 1 base and J by 4 bases, 6 bases remained unmatched. CDR1 is SGHDT, CDR2 YYEEEE, per germline. This CDR3 has 15 residues.

This clone appeared a few times. The V call is TRBV5-4, the J call TRBJ2-7; TRBD1 matches at 7 bases. The trim removed 4 bases at V and 0 bases at J, leaving 1 base unmatched. The germline V gene encodes CDR1 SGHNT and CDR2 YYREEE (reference sequence). The CDR3 totals 13 residues. This chain's CDR3 is CASSGDSSYEQYF. The CDR3 DNA reads as TGTGCCAGCAGCGGGGACAGCTCCTACGAGCAGTACTTC.